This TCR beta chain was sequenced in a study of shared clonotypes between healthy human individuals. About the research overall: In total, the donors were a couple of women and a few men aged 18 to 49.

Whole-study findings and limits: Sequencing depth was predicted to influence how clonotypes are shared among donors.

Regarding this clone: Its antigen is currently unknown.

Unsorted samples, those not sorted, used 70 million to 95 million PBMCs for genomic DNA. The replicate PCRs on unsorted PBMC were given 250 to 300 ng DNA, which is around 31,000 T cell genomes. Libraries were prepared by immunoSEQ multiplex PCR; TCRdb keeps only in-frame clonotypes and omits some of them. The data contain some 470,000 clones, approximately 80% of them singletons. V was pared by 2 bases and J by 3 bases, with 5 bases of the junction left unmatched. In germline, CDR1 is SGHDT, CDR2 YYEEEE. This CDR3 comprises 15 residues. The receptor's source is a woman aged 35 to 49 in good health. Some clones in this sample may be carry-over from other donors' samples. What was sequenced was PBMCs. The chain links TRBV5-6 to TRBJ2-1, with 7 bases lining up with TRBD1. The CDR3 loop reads CASSFLRQGYNEQFF. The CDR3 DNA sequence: TGTGCCAGCAGCTTCCTTCGACAGGGCTACAATGAGCAGTTCTTC.